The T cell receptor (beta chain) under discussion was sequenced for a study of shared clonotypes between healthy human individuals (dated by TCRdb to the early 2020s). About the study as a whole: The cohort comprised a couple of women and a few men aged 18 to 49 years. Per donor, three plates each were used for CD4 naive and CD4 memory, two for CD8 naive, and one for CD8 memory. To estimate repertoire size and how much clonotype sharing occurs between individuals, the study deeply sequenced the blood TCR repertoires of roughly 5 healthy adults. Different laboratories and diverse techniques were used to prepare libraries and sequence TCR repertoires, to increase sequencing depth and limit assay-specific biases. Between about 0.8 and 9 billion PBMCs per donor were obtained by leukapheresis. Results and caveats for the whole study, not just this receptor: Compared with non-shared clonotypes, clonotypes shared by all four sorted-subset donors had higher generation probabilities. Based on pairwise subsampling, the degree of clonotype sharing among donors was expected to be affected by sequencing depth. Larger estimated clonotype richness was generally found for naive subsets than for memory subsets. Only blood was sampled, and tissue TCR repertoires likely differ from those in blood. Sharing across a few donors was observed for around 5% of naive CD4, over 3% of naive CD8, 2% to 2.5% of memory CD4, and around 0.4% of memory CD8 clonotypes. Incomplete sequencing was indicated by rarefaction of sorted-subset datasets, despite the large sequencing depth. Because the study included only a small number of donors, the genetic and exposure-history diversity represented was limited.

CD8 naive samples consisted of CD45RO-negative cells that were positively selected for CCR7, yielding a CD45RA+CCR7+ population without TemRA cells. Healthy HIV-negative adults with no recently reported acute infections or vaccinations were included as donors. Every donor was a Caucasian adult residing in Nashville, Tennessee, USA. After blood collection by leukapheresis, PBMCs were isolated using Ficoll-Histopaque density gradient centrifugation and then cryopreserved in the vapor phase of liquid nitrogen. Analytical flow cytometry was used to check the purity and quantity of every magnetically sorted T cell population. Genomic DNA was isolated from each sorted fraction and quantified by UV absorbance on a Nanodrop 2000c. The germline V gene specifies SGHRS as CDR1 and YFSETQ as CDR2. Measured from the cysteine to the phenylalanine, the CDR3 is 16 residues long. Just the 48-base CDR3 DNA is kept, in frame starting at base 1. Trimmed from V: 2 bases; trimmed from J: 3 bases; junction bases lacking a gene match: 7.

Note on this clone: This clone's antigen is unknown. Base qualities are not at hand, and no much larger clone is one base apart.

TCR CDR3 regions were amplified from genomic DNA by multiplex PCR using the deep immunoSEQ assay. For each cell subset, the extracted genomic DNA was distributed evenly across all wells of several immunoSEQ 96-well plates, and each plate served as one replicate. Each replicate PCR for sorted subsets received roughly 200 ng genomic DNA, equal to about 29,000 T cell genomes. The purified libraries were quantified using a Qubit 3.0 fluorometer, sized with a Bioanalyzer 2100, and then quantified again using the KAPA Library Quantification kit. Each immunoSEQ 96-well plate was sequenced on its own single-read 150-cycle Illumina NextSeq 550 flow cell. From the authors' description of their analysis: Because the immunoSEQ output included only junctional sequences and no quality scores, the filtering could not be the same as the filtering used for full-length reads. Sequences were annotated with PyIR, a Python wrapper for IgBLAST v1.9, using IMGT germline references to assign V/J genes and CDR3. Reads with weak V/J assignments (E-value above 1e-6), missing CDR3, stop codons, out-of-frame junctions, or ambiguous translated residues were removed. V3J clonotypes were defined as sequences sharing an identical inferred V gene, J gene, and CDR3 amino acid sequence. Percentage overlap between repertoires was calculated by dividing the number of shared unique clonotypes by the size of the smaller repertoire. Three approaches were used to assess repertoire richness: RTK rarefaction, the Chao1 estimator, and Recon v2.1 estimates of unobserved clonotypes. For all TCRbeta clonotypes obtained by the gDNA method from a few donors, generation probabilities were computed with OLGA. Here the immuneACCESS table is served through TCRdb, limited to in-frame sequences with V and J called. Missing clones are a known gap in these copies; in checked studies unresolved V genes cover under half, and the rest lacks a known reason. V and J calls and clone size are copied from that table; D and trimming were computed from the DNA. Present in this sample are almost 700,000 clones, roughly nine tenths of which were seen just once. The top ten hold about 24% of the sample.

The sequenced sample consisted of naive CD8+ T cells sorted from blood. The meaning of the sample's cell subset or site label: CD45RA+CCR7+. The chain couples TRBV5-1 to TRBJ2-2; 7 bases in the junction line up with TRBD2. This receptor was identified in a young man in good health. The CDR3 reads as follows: CASSLTGTIYTGELFF. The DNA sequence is TGCGCCAGCAGCTTAACCGGGACTATATACACCGGGGAGCTGTTTTTT.